The 23 T cell receptor beta chains listed next were all sequenced from one sample in a study of technical replicates of blood from a few donors. The assay was immunoSEQ multiplex PCR, and TCRdb's table has in-frame clones only and misses some. The sample has 76,000 or so clones; roughly 90% are singletons. The sample consisted of T cells isolated from PBMCs. The source is a human donor in good health.

The chain links TRBV27 to TRBJ2-2; 14 nucleotides agree with TRBD2. Germline CDR1 and CDR2: MNHEY and SMNVEV (reference sequence). V gave up 5 bases and J gave up 8 bases; unmatched junction bases: 4. The CDR3 is made up of 15 amino acids. In nucleotides, the CDR3 is TGTGCCAGCAGTCACGGGACTAGCGGGAGAGGGGAGCTGTTTTTT. Translating it yields CASSHGTSGRGELFF.

The chain is built from TRBV30 and TRBJ1-6, with 7 positions matching TRBD1. The CDR3 totals 14 residues. Germline CDR1 reads GTSNPN; CDR2 reads SVGIG (reference sequence). J gave up 9 bases and V 2 bases, and 7 bases lay outside the gene matches. CDR3 amino acids: CAWSPGQSSSPLHF. The CDR3 DNA follows: TGTGCCTGGAGTCCGGGACAGTCTTCTTCACCCCTCCACTTT.

V gene TRBV2 combines with J gene TRBJ2-7; D call uncertain. The CDR3 runs 13 residues. CDR1 and CDR2 (germline): SNHLY, FYNNEI. Trimming removed 10 bases from V and 0 bases from J, with 13 bases in between. CDR3 bases: TGTGCCACAGCGAGTATGTACTCCTACGAGCAGTACTTC. It is translated as CATASMYSYEQYF.

This clone has only a few counts. The genes are TRBV30 and TRBJ1-1; D might be TRBD1 (6 bases). Per germline, CDR1 GTSNPN and CDR2 SVGIG (reference sequence). There are 13 residues in the CDR3. Trimming removed 8 bases from V and 5 bases from J, with 18 bases in between. This CDR3 is CAPPRGEITEAFF. The CDR3 bases are TGTGCCCCCCCCAGGGGAGAAATTACTGAAGCTTTCTTT.

The V gene is TRBV27, the J gene TRBJ2-1, with 8 bases identical to TRBD2. V dropped 8 bases and J dropped 7; count of bases not matched to a gene: 4. CDR1 is MNHEY, CDR2 SMNVEV, per germline (reference sequence). The CDR3 has 12 residues. This CDR3 reads CASGGTSNEQFF. The CDR3 DNA sequence: TGTGCCAGCGGGGGGACTAGTAATGAGCAGTTCTTC.

The chain combines TRBV7-3 with TRBJ2-1; D is unresolved. V was cut by 5 bases and J by 3 bases, with 8 bases left in between. Germline V gene lookup returns CDR1 SGHTA and CDR2 FQGTGA. This CDR3 is 13 amino acids long. The DNA for the CDR3 is TGTGCCAGCAGCCCCCGCGGCTACAATGAGCAGTTCTTC. Translating gives CASSPRGYNEQFF. Based on the CDR3 plus reference TRBV7-3 and TRBJ2-1, the full variable domain is GAGVSQTPSNKVTEKGKYVELRCDPISGHTALYWYRQSLGQGPEFLIYFQGTGAADDSGLPNDRFFAVRPEGSVSTLKIQRTERGDSAVYLCASSPRGYNEQFFGPGTRLTVL.

The CDR3 region has the DNA TGTGCCAGCAGCCAGACTAGCGGTAGCACAGATACGCAGTATTTT. It specifies CASSQTSGSTDTQYF. The chain has TRBV4-2 and TRBJ2-3; TRBD2 agrees at 9 bases. V lost 3 bases and J lost 0; bases outside the gene matches: 1. This CDR3 comprises 15 residues. The germline V gene encodes CDR1 LGHNA and CDR2 YNFKEQ.

V and J are TRBV7-9 and TRBJ1-1; 7 positions agree with TRBD1. The CDR3 is made up of 15 amino acids. Germline loops: CDR1 SEHNR, CDR2 FQNEAQ (reference sequence). V lost 8 bases and J lost 5; bases outside the gene matches: 14. This CDR3 is CASRLGWGQRTEAFF. CDR3 sequence (DNA): TGTGCCAGCCGCCTGGGTTGGGGACAGCGTACTGAAGCTTTCTTT.

The V gene is TRBV5-1, the J gene TRBJ2-7, with 10 bases lining up with TRBD1. Germline V gene lookup returns CDR1 SGHRS and CDR2 YFSETQ. The V segment lost 0 bases and the J segment 6 bases; nucleotides outside the gene matches: 12. The CDR3 extends over 17 amino acids. The CDR3 spells CASSLEGGTGAPTEQYF. The CDR3 nucleotides read TGCGCCAGCAGCTTGGAAGGCGGGACAGGGGCTCCCACCGAGCAGTACTTC.

The gene calls are TRBV5-1 and TRBJ2-1, with TRBD2 matching over 10 bases. Germline V lookup: CDR1 SGHRS, CDR2 YFSETQ. V was clipped by 0 bases and J by 0 bases; unmatched bases: 6. The CDR3 length is 18 residues. CDR3 sequence: CASSLGTSGPFSYNEQFF. Here the CDR3 DNA reads TGCGCCAGCAGCTTGGGGACTAGCGGACCCTTCTCCTACAATGAGCAGTTCTTC.

DNA for the CDR3: TGTGCCAGCAGCCAAATCGGGAGCGATAAGTCAGATACGCAGTATTTT. This codes for CASSQIGSDKSDTQYF. The chain links TRBV7-9 to TRBJ2-3; D might be TRBD2 (6 bases). Germline V lookup: CDR1 SEHNR, CDR2 FQNEAQ (reference sequence). The V end lost 5 bases, the J end lost 4 bases, and 19 bases lay between the germline ends. The CDR3 contains 16 residues.

The chain recombines TRBV5-6 with TRBJ2-7; D possibly corresponds to TRBD1 (6 bases). Germline CDR1 reads SGHDT; CDR2 reads YYEEEE. This CDR3 is built from 13 residues. With 5 bases removed from V and 0 bases from J, the gap between germline ends came to 9 bases. The CDR3 loop reads CASRQGFSYEQYF. The CDR3 bases are TGTGCCAGCAGACAGGGTTTCTCCTACGAGCAGTACTTC.

The chain is built from TRBV4-1 and TRBJ2-2; the D gene is possibly TRBD1 (5 bases). Trimming stripped 0 bases from V and 3 bases from J, with 14 bases between. The CDR3 runs to 17 residues. Germline V lookup: CDR1 MGHRA, CDR2 YSYEKL. This CDR3 is CASSQEKWQGYTGELFF. As DNA, the CDR3 is TGCGCCAGCAGCCAAGAAAAATGGCAGGGCTACACCGGGGAGCTGTTTTTT.

The J gene is TRBJ1-2, the V gene TRBV19, with D possibly matching TRBD1 (6 bases). CDR1 LNHDA and CDR2 SQIVND come from the germline V gene (reference sequence). The V gene lost 1 base and the J gene lost 9 bases, with 15 bases spanning the gap. The CDR3 length is 14 residues. The CDR3 loop is CASSIGQGTDRYTF. In DNA, the CDR3 is TGTGCCAGTAGTATAGGCCAGGGGACGGATCGCTACACCTTC.

The genes are TRBV2 and TRBJ2-4; 13 bases align to TRBD2. The CDR3 consists of 21 residues. V was pared by 6 bases and J by 2 bases, with 19 bases of the junction left unmatched. CDR1 and CDR2 from the germline V gene are SNHLY and FYNNEI. The CDR3 loop is CASSEHPTSGRAKSTKNIQYF. As DNA, the CDR3 is TGTGCCAGCAGCGAACACCCAACTAGCGGGAGGGCCAAGTCTACCAAAAACATTCAGTACTTC.

This sequence joins TRBV7-9 and TRBJ2-1, with TRBD1 matching 7 bases. Germline values: CDR1 SEHNR, CDR2 FQNEAQ (reference sequence). CDR3 length: 14 amino acids. V dropped 0 bases and J dropped 6; count of bases not matched to a gene: 2. Here the CDR3 reads CASSLAPGGNEQFF. The CDR3 DNA sequence: TGTGCCAGCAGCTTAGCGCCAGGGGGCAATGAGCAGTTCTTC.

The V call is TRBV29-1, the J call TRBJ2-7; 12 bases are a match to TRBD1. The CDR3 extends over 13 amino acids. Germline V CDR1 and CDR2: SQVTM, ANQGSEA. The CDR3 bases are TGCAGTTACCGGGACAGGGGGCAATACGAGCAGTACTTC. The encoded protein is CSYRDRGQYEQYF.

In DNA form, the CDR3 reads TGCGCCAGCAGCCCCGATAAGCGGGGGGGTTACGAGCAGTACTTC. It specifies CASSPDKRGGYEQYF. V is TRBV5-1 and J is TRBJ2-7, with 10 bases lining up with TRBD2. The trim removed 4 bases at V and 4 bases at J, leaving 8 bases unmatched. This CDR3 comprises 15 residues. Per the germline V gene, CDR1 is SGHRS and CDR2 is YFSETQ.

This chain uses TRBV5-6 with TRBJ1-3; 7 bases match TRBD1. V lost 2 bases and J lost 0; bases outside the gene matches: 8. Germline V lookup: CDR1 SGHDT, CDR2 YYEEEE. This CDR3 spans 17 amino acids. The CDR3 nucleotides read TGTGCCAGCAGCTTTTTAAACAGGGGCCTCTCTGGAAACACCATATATTTT. Protein sequence: CASSFLNRGLSGNTIYF.

This clone was observed a single time. The rearrangement joins TRBV6-5 to TRBJ1-1; possibly TRBD1 for D (6 bases). The CDR3 sequence is 11 residues long. The germline V gene has CDR1 MNHEY and CDR2 SVGAGI. The V end lost 5 bases, the J end lost 14 bases, and 15 bases lay between the germline ends. The CDR3: CASSNGGHGFF. CDR3 nucleotide sequence: TGTGCCAGCAGTAACGGGGGGCATGGCTTCTTT.

V and J are TRBV27 and TRBJ2-1; 8 bases map to TRBD2. The germline V gene has CDR1 MNHEY and CDR2 SMNVEV (reference sequence). The junction had 5 bases not matched to a gene; V was cut back by 0 bases and J by 7 bases. The length of the CDR3 is 15 residues. The CDR3 bases are TGTGCCAGCAGTTTATCCGCGGGGGGCCCGAATGAGCAGTTCTTC. Encoded protein: CASSLSAGGPNEQFF.

J is TRBJ2-5 and V is TRBV21-1; the table names TRBD1, a call not compared with the DNA. TRBV21-1 is recorded as a pseudogene. The CDR3 loop spans 19 amino acids. CDR3: CASIGRGRGMGVRVETQYF. In DNA, the CDR3 is TGTGCCAGCATAGGCAGGGGGCGCGGGATGGGGGTACGCGTTGAGACCCAGTACTTC.

J is TRBJ2-7 and V is TRBV9, with TRBD2 as a possible D gene (6 bases). CDR1 SGDLS and CDR2 YYNGEE come from the germline V gene. The CDR3 runs to 15 residues. Trimming left V 5 bases short and J 3 bases short, with 18 bases between. The CDR3: CASRRDHPTVYEQYF. The CDR3 coding sequence is TGTGCCAGCAGGCGGGACCATCCAACCGTCTACGAGCAGTACTTC.